These 30 T cell receptor beta chains share one sample of origin, sequenced in a study of blood T cell repertoires in COVID-19. Produced via immunoSEQ multiplex PCR; TCRdb's table is partial and in-frame only. The table lists about 98,000 clones, 81% of them singletons. Input material: peripheral blood. These receptors all come from a woman over 75 with acute or convalescent COVID-19.

A single count supports this clone. The genes are TRBV28 and TRBJ1-5, with TRBD1 matching 7 bases. The CDR3 is made up of 15 amino acids. Germline assignment: CDR1 MDHEN and CDR2 SYDVKM. V dropped 2 bases and J dropped 7; count of bases not matched to a gene: 8. The CDR3 bases are TGTGCCAGCAGTTTAGAAGGGGGCGCGGGGCAGCCCCAGCATTTT. It yields the protein CASSLEGGAGQPQHF.

The chain recombines TRBV12-3 or TRBV12-4 with TRBJ1-4, with a weak D call TRBD1 (6 bases). Trimming removed 5 bases at V and 5 bases at J, with 9 bases between. The CDR3 spans 13 residues. The CDR3 spells CASSTGMNEKLFF. DNA for the CDR3: TGTGCCAGCAGTACAGGGATGAATGAAAAACTGTTTTTT.

This chain joins TRBV6-1 and TRBJ1-4, with D possibly matching TRBD1 (6 bases). Trimming pared 0 bases from V and 12 bases from J, leaving 20 bases between. The CDR3 covers 16 residues. The germline V gene has CDR1 MNHNS and CDR2 SASEGT. This chain's CDR3 is CASSEAGTPIRMQLFF. The CDR3 nucleotides read TGTGCCAGCAGTGAAGCGGGGACACCCATTCGGATGCAACTGTTTTTT.

The CDR3 is CASSPHTGQKNTEAFF. CDR3 in DNA: TGTGCCAGCAGCCCTCATACGGGACAGAAGAACACTGAAGCTTTCTTT. The V and J genes are TRBV9 and TRBJ1-1; 7 nucleotides agree with TRBD1. Germline V lookup: CDR1 SGDLS, CDR2 YYNGEE. Trimming removed 4 bases from V and 1 base from J; junction bases left unmatched: 10. The CDR3 length is 16 residues.

The chain uses TRBV11-2 and TRBJ2-1; D unclear. This CDR3 is 15 amino acids long. With 1 base removed from V and 4 bases from J, the gap between germline ends came to 11 bases. Germline assignment: CDR1 SGHAT and CDR2 FQNNGV. The CDR3: CASSLAVARYNEQFF. In nucleotides, the CDR3 is TGTGCCAGCAGCTTAGCCGTCGCGAGATACAATGAGCAGTTCTTC.

The gene calls are TRBV28 and TRBJ1-1, with D maybe TRBD1 (6 bases). The germline V gene has CDR1 MDHEN and CDR2 SYDVKM. With 5 bases removed from V and 0 bases from J, the gap between germline ends came to 13 bases. CDR3 length: 15 amino acids. The CDR3 sequence is CASSPMWGLNTEAFF. The CDR3 DNA reads TGTGCCAGCAGTCCCATGTGGGGGCTGAACACTGAAGCTTTCTTT.

This sequence joins TRBV30 and TRBJ2-3; D call uncertain. V lost 5 bases to trimming and J lost 1 base, with 4 bases between them. Germline V lookup: CDR1 GTSNPN, CDR2 SVGIG (reference sequence). The CDR3 length is 11 residues. CDR3 residues: CAWQGTDTQYF. The CDR3 nucleotides read TGTGCCTGGCAGGGCACAGATACGCAGTATTTT. Combining the CDR3 with reference TRBV30 and TRBJ2-3 gives the whole variable domain SQTIHQWPATLVQPVGSPLSLECTVEGTSNPNLYWYRQAAGRGLQLLFYSVGIGQISSEVPQNLSASRPQDRQFILSSKKLLLSDSGFYLCAWQGTDTQYFGPGTRLTVL.

The chain recombines TRBV12-3 or TRBV12-4 with TRBJ1-6; D call uncertain. Trimming shortened V by 3 bases and J by 7 bases, and 7 bases separated the two germline ends. The CDR3 consists of 13 residues. The CDR3 loop is CASSFARNSPLHF. CDR3 DNA sequence: TGTGCCAGCAGTTTCGCGAGGAATTCACCCCTCCACTTT.

The chain links TRBV3-1 (or the pseudogene TRBV3-2) to TRBJ2-7; 8 nucleotides match TRBD2. After removal of 8 bases from V and 6 bases from J, the junction contained 15 bases not matched to a gene. Germline CDR1 reads LGHDT; CDR2 reads YNNKEL (reference sequence). This CDR3 region has 15 residues. Here the CDR3 reads CASSSKRGTSSEQYF. CDR3 sequence (DNA): TGTGCCAGCTCATCCAAGCGGGGGACCTCGTCCGAGCAGTACTTC.

This rearrangement joins TRBV27 to TRBJ1-2; 11 nucleotides match TRBD1. The J segment lost 8 bases and the V segment lost 3 bases, leaving 8 bases of the junction unmatched. This CDR3 is built from 15 residues. Germline V gene sequence: CDR1 MNHEY, CDR2 SMNVEV (reference sequence). The CDR3 reads CASSFSDRGQSGYTF. CDR3 DNA sequence: TGTGCCAGCAGTTTTTCGGACAGGGGGCAAAGCGGCTACACCTTC.

In its sample, this clone was seen a few times. This rearrangement joins TRBV6-2 or TRBV6-3 to TRBJ1-1; tentative D call: TRBD1 (5 bases). V lost 0 bases and J 10 bases, leaving 9 bases between the germline ends. This CDR3 region has 12 residues. In germline, CDR1 is MNHEY, CDR2 SVGEGT. The CDR3 nucleotides are TGTGCCAGCAGTTACTCGTCCGGGGGAGCTTTCTTT. Amino acids: CASSYSSGGAFF.

The rearrangement uses TRBV27 and TRBJ1-1; D call uncertain. The ends were cut back, 5 bases at V and 0 bases at J, with 10 bases in the middle. CDR1 is MNHEY, CDR2 SMNVEV, per germline (reference sequence). This CDR3 contains 14 residues. For the CDR3, the DNA is TGTGCCAGCAGTGATCCGGCGGTGAACACTGAAGCTTTCTTT. This sequence encodes CASSDPAVNTEAFF.

The J gene is TRBJ1-5, the V gene TRBV9; D unclear. With 0 bases removed from V and 3 bases from J, the gap between germline ends came to 7 bases. Per the germline V gene, CDR1 is SGDLS and CDR2 is YYNGEE. The length of the CDR3 is 14 residues. In nucleotides, the CDR3 is TGTGCCAGCAGCGTAGACGGTAACAATCAGCCCCAGCATTTT. Residues: CASSVDGNNQPQHF.

This chain joins TRBV11-2 and TRBJ2-1; TRBD2 is a possible D gene (6 bases). Trimming cost V 1 base and J 8 bases, with 18 bases left between them. The length of the CDR3 is 16 residues. Germline lookup yields CDR1 SGHAT and CDR2 FQNNGV. This chain's CDR3 is CASSLAGRGTQDEQFF. In nucleotides, the CDR3 is TGTGCCAGCAGCTTAGCGGGCCGCGGGACTCAGGATGAGCAGTTCTTC.

CDR3 nucleotides: TGCGCCAGCAGTCACCCTGGCCAGGTTAGCTCCTACGAGCAGTACGTC. Its translation is CASSHPGQVSSYEQYV. V gene TRBV23-1 combines with J gene TRBJ2-7; D call uncertain. TRBV23-1 is marked as an open reading frame, function uncertain. The CDR3 has 16 residues. Trimming took 3 bases from V and 0 from J, leaving 15 bases between them.

This rearrangement joins TRBV6-2 or TRBV6-3 to TRBJ1-6, with a tentative D call TRBD1 (5 bases). The CDR3 extends over 17 amino acids. The V gene lost 0 bases and the J gene lost 8 bases, with 17 bases spanning the gap. CDR1 is MNHEY and CDR2 is SVGEGT in the germline V gene. CDR3 nucleotide sequence: TGTGCCAGCAGTTACTCGAATTCTGGCCTAGGGGATTCACCCCTCCACTTT. Protein product: CASSYSNSGLGDSPLHF.

The chain is built from TRBV30 and TRBJ1-2, with TRBD1 as a possible D gene (5 bases). This CDR3 has 14 residues. Germline loops: CDR1 GTSNPN, CDR2 SVGIG (reference sequence). Trimming took off 3 bases at V and 5 bases at J, with 16 bases between the two ends. DNA for the CDR3: TGTGCCTGGAGACCGGCTGGCAGGGCTTATGGCTACACCTTC. It is translated as CAWRPAGRAYGYTF.

This chain connects TRBV6-2 or TRBV6-3 to TRBJ1-5; no reliable D call. CDR3 size: 16 residues. Germline CDR1 MNHEY, CDR2 SVGEGT. V was clipped by 4 bases and J by 1 base, with 14 bases between them. This CDR3 reads CASSSGSRWSNQPQHF. The DNA for the CDR3 is TGTGCCAGCAGTTCCGGGTCGAGGTGGAGCAATCAGCCCCAGCATTTT.

This chain uses TRBV10-2 with TRBJ1-5, with no clear D. V was trimmed by 3 bases and J by 1 base, leaving 13 bases between them. The length of the CDR3 is 16 residues. Germline CDR1 and CDR2: WSHSY and SAAADI. The CDR3 bases are TGCGCCAGCAGTGAAATCCCCCGGGGAAGCAATCAGCCCCAGCATTTT. Protein product: CASSEIPRGSNQPQHF.

The V gene is TRBV28, the J gene TRBJ2-1; TRBD1 is a possible D gene (6 bases). With 7 bases removed from V and 7 bases from J, the gap between germline ends came to 17 bases. This CDR3 region has 14 residues. CDR1 and CDR2 (germline): MDHEN, SYDVKM. In nucleotides, the CDR3 is TGTGCCAGCATGGAGACACAGGGCAGGAATGAGCAGTTCTTC. Protein sequence: CASMETQGRNEQFF.

The chain combines TRBV12-3 or TRBV12-4 with TRBJ1-6, with D unresolved. This CDR3 spans 13 amino acids. V was pared by 0 bases and J by 11 bases, with 8 bases between. The CDR3 sequence is CASSLATRAPLHF. The CDR3 bases are TGTGCCAGCAGTTTAGCCACCCGGGCACCCCTCCACTTT.

This clone has only a few counts. The V call is TRBV25-1, the J call TRBJ1-2, with 8 bases aligning to TRBD1. The CDR3 extends over 15 amino acids. In germline, CDR1 is MGHDK, CDR2 SYGVNS. The V segment lost 6 bases and the J segment 1 base; nucleotides outside the gene matches: 7. CDR3 loop: CASSAGQAVNYGYTF. The CDR3 DNA reads TGTGCCAGCAGCGCGGGACAGGCTGTTAACTATGGCTACACCTTC.

CDR3 amino acids: CASSRAFSGNTIYF. The CDR3 DNA sequence: TGTGCCAGCAGCAGGGCGTTCTCTGGAAACACCATATATTTT. The chain has TRBV2 and TRBJ1-3; tentatively, D is TRBD1 (5 bases). V was cut by 6 bases and J by 0 bases, with 9 bases left in between. The CDR3 has 14 residues. Germline-derived CDR1 and CDR2 are SNHLY and FYNNEI.

The chain combines TRBV28 with TRBJ1-4; D may be TRBD1 (6 bases). Germline CDR1 and CDR2: MDHEN and SYDVKM. Trimming pared 8 bases from V and 1 base from J, leaving 14 bases between. The CDR3 covers 15 residues. CDR3 sequence reads: CASHRQAGTNEKLFF. Written as DNA, the CDR3 is TGTGCCAGCCATCGACAGGCAGGAACTAATGAAAAACTGTTTTTT.

V gene TRBV24-1 combines with J gene TRBJ2-7; the match to TRBD2 covers 15 bases. J was trimmed by 5 bases and V by 4 bases; bases with no gene match: 5. The CDR3 has 16 amino acids. The germline V gene encodes CDR1 KGHDR and CDR2 SFDVKD. CDR3 sequence reads: CATSDPGTSGGNEQYF. As DNA, the CDR3 is TGTGCCACCAGTGACCCCGGGACTAGCGGGGGGAACGAGCAGTACTTC.

This clone was observed a handful of times. The chain has TRBV5-4 and TRBJ1-6, with TRBD1 identical over 10 bases. V gave up 4 bases and J gave up 8 bases; unmatched junction bases: 3. CDR1 and CDR2 from the germline V gene are SGHNT and YYREEE (reference sequence). This CDR3 is built from 14 residues. CDR3 amino acids: CASSATGGHSPLHF. In DNA form, the CDR3 reads TGTGCCAGCAGCGCGACAGGGGGCCATTCACCCCTCCACTTT. Complete variable domain (other parts from reference TRBV5-4 and TRBJ1-6): ETGVTQSPTHLIKTRGQQVTLRCSSQSGHNTVSWYQQALGQGPQFIFQYYREEENGRGNFPPRFSGLQFPNYSSELNVNALELDDSALYLCASSATGGHSPLHFGNGTRLTVT.

The chain employs TRBV28 and TRBJ1-1; 8 nucleotides line up with TRBD1. CDR1 is MDHEN and CDR2 is SYDVKM in the germline V gene. The V and J ends lost 5 bases and 11 bases, in that order; junction bases with no gene match: 10. The CDR3 covers 13 residues. The CDR3 loop is CASSLQQGGKAFF. The CDR3 region has the DNA TGTGCCAGCAGTCTGCAACAGGGGGGGAAGGCTTTCTTT.

The chain uses TRBV4-3 and TRBJ1-2, with TRBD1 matching 9 bases. V was clipped by 2 bases and J by 0 bases; unmatched bases: 10. Germline V gives CDR1 LGHNA, CDR2 YSLEER. CDR3 size: 18 residues. CDR3 sequence: CASSQTPDRGPSNYGYTF. CDR3 in DNA: TGCGCCAGCAGCCAAACCCCGGACAGGGGCCCTTCTAACTATGGCTACACCTTC.

The chain combines TRBV6-2 or TRBV6-3 with TRBJ1-1; possible D gene TRBD1, 5 bases. The CDR3 runs to 14 residues. Germline loops: CDR1 MNHEY, CDR2 SVGEGT. Trimming stripped 2 bases from V and 3 bases from J, with 10 bases between. CDR3 sequence reads: CASSYANRYTEAFF. CDR3 nucleotides: TGTGCCAGCAGTTACGCAAACAGGTACACTGAAGCTTTCTTT.

The rearrangement joins TRBV30 to TRBJ1-3, with a weak D call TRBD1 (6 bases). The germline CDR1 and CDR2 sequences are GTSNPN and SVGIG (reference sequence). The V end lost 2 bases, the J end lost 8 bases, and 10 bases lay between the germline ends. CDR3 size: 12 residues. This chain's CDR3 is CAWSSGQHTIYF. The CDR3 region has the DNA TGTGCCTGGAGTTCAGGACAGCACACCATATATTTT.